This TCR beta chain was recorded in a study of early T cells in non-severe SARS-CoV-2 infection. Overall study: Whole-blood bulk RNA, unsorted, was sequenced, and chains were unpaired.

This clonotype has a count of ten or more. CDR1 is MRHNA, CDR2 SNTAGT, per germline. The ends were cut back, 4 bases at V and 1 base at J, with 11 bases in the middle. The CDR3 has 15 amino acids. Using its own MiXCR run on the 5' RACE reads, TCRdb lists one record per CDR3 protein. The sample lists 17,000 or so distinct CDR3 sequences; around 5.8% were seen once. The sample was whole blood, taken at baseline. This chain uses TRBV6-4 with TRBJ2-1; no reliable D call. This clonotype originated in an adult who was a healthcare worker with PCR-confirmed SARS-CoV-2 infection or an uninfected control (not recorded which). CDR3 bases: TGTGCCAGCAGTGGTGATCAAGGGTCCTACAATGAGCAGTTCTTC. This encodes CASSGDQGSYNEQFF.